These 13 T cell receptor beta chains share one sample of origin, sequenced in a study of blood T cells in healthy people across ages. PCR was performed a second time for roughly 7 to 11 cycles using a sample-barcoded 5' primer and a J-beta primer mix. TCRdb re-derived calls from the 5' RACE reads in MiXCR, one entry per CDR3 protein. The table has about a million distinct CDR3 sequences, under 50% seen once. The sample was blood. The receptors were gathered from a man younger than 45 in good health.

This clonotype was counted a few times. V is TRBV5-1 and J is TRBJ2-3; 8 bases agree with TRBD2. Germline V gene sequence: CDR1 SGHRS, CDR2 YFSETQ. V trimming: 0 bases; J trimming: 5 bases; junction bases outside the gene matches: 8. The CDR3 totals 16 residues. CDR3 loop: CASSLAIAGIGDTQYF. The CDR3 region has the DNA TGCGCCAGCAGCTTGGCGATAGCGGGGATCGGAGATACGCAGTATTTT.

The CDR3 region is CASSPQRTSGVNEQYF. In DNA form, the CDR3 reads TGTGCCAGCTCCCCTCAGCGGACTAGCGGGGTGAATGAGCAGTACTTC. The chain is built from TRBV6-1 and TRBJ2-7, with 12 nucleotides matching TRBD2. Germline V gene sequence: CDR1 MNHNS, CDR2 SASEGT. V lost 8 bases to trimming and J lost 7 bases; unmatched junction nucleotides: 15. The CDR3 consists of 16 residues.

The rearrangement joins TRBV25-1 to TRBJ1-6; tentatively, D is TRBD1 (5 bases). The germline V gene encodes CDR1 MGHDK and CDR2 SYGVNS. There are 16 residues in the CDR3. V shed 6 bases and J shed 7 bases, with 19 bases lying between them. CDR3 nucleotide sequence: TGTGCCAGCAGACCTAGTTCAGCTGGGGGGAATTCACCCCTCCACTTT. This encodes CASRPSSAGGNSPLHF.

The rearrangement links TRBV10-3 to TRBJ2-4; D is unresolved. The J call may not be correct, given that the DNA end is closer to TRBJ2-7. Germline CDR1 ENHRY, CDR2 SYGVKD. The CDR3 is 17 amino acids. The CDR3 reads CAISEGPSTLLGHEQYF. DNA of the CDR3: TGTGCCATCAGTGAGGGCCCTAGTACACTATTGGGCCACGAGCAGTACTTC.

Here the CDR3 reads CSASSNTEAFF. For the CDR3, the DNA is TGCAGTGCTAGTTCCAACACTGAAGCTTTCTTT. V usage is TRBV20-1 and J usage is TRBJ1-1; D gene ambiguous. CDR1 DFQATT and CDR2 SNEGSKA come from the germline V gene (reference sequence). The CDR3 consists of 11 residues. Deletions cut 3 bases from V and 2 bases from J, with 4 bases between.

The genes are TRBV18 and TRBJ1-1; D is unclear. CDR3 length: 13 residues. The germline V gene encodes CDR1 KGHSH and CDR2 LQKENI. V was trimmed by 1 base and J by 3 bases, leaving 6 bases between them. The CDR3: CASSPQSDTEAFF. CDR3 DNA: TGTGCCAGCTCACCACAGTCTGACACTGAAGCTTTCTTT.

This clonotype was counted between two and nine times. A read error may be the cause here, since a much bigger clone is one base away. The chain couples TRBV5-5 to TRBJ1-2; D ambiguous. This CDR3 comprises 15 residues. V was pared by 3 bases and J by 4 bases, with 16 bases between. Germline lookup yields CDR1 SGHKS and CDR2 YYEKEE (reference sequence). CDR3 amino acids: CASSWAGGRGYGYTF. As DNA, the CDR3 is TGTGCCAGCAGCTGGGCAGGCGGCAGAGGCTATGGCTACACCTTC.

The gene calls are TRBV29-1 and TRBJ1-2; weak D call: TRBD1 (6 bases). Deletions cut 5 bases from V and 2 bases from J, with 18 bases between. The CDR3 is 15 residues long. From germline, CDR1 is SQVTM and CDR2 ANQGSEA. The CDR3: CSVPQGLGMNYGYTF. The DNA for the CDR3 is TGCAGCGTTCCCCAGGGGTTGGGGATGAACTATGGCTACACCTTC.

V usage is TRBV6-6 and J usage is TRBJ2-4; possible D gene TRBD1, 6 bases. Judging by the DNA end, TRBJ2-7 fits better; the J call may be wrong. This CDR3 spans 14 amino acids. The V gene's germline CDR1 is MNHNY and CDR2 SVGAGI (reference sequence). The CDR3: CASSIPGHYYEQYF. The CDR3 DNA is TGTGCCAGCAGTATTCCGGGACATTACTACGAGCAGTACTTC.

V and J are TRBV27 and TRBJ1-5, with 8 bases identical to TRBD1. The length of the CDR3 is 15 residues. Germline assignment: CDR1 MNHEY and CDR2 SMNVEV (reference sequence). Germline trimming cut 5 bases from V and 5 bases from J; bases unmatched to any gene: 8. Here the CDR3 DNA reads TGTGCCAGCAGTCCTTGGACAGGGCCCCATCAGCCCCAGCATTTT. Residues: CASSPWTGPHQPQHF.

This clonotype showed up just once. A junction boundary mismatches the germline segment, possibly from a read error. The gene calls are TRBV24-1 and TRBJ1-5; D gene ambiguous. Looked up from germline, CDR1 is KGHDR and CDR2 is SFDVKD. The CDR3 has 13 residues. The CDR3 loop is CATSPGFNQPQHF. The CDR3 coding sequence is TGTGCCACCAGTCCAGGATTCAATCAACCCCAGCATTTT.

In its sample, this clonotype was seen a few times. V gene TRBV4-2 combines with J gene TRBJ2-7; D might be TRBD2 (6 bases). Trimming took 0 bases from V and 2 from J, leaving 11 bases between them. Looked up from germline, CDR1 is LGHNA and CDR2 is YNFKEQ. This CDR3 region has 15 residues. The CDR3 bases are TGTGCCAGCAGCCAAGATATGTGGGGGGCCTACGAGCAGTACTTC. This gives the protein CASSQDMWGAYEQYF.

This clonotype was seen more than once but under ten times. Written as DNA, the CDR3 is TGTGCCAGCAGCGGGGGACTAGCGGGGAATGAGCAGTTCTTC. Its translation is CASSGGLAGNEQFF. The V gene is TRBV9, the J gene TRBJ2-1; 13 bases map to TRBD2. V lost 3 bases and J lost 7; bases outside the gene matches: 1. This CDR3 is 14 amino acids long. The germline V gene has CDR1 SGDLS and CDR2 YYNGEE. The variable domain in full, completed from reference TRBV9 and TRBJ2-1, reads DSGVTQTPKHLITATGQRVTLRCSPRSGDLSVYWYQQSLDQGLQFLIQYYNGEERAKGNILERFSAQQFPDLHSELNLSSLELGDSALYFCASSGGLAGNEQFFGPGTRLTVL.